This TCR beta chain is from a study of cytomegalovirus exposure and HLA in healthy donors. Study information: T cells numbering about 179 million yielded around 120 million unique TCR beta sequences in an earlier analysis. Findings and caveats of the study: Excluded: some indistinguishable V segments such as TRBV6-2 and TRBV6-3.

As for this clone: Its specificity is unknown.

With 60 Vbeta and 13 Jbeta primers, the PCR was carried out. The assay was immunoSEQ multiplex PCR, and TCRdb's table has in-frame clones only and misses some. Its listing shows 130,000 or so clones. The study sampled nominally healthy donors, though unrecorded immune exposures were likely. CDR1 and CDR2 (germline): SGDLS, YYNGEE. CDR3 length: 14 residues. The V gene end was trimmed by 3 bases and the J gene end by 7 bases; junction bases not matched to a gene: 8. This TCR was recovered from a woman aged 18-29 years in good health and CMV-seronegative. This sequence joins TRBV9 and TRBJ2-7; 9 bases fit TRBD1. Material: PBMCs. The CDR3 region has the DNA TGTGCCAGCAGCGAGACAGACAGGGGGATTGAGCAGTACTTC. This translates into CASSETDRGIEQYF.